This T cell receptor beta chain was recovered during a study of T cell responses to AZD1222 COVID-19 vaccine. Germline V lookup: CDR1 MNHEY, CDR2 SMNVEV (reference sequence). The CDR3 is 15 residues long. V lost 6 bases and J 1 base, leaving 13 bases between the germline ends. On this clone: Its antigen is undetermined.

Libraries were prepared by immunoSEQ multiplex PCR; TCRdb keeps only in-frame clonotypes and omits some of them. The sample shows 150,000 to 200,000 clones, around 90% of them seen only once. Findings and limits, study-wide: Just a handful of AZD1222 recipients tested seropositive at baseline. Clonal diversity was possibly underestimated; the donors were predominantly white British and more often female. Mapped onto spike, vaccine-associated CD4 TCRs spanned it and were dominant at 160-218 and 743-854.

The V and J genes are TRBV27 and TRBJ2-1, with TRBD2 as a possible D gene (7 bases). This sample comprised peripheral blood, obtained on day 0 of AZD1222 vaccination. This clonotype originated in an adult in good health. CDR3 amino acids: CASRRGGPSYNEQFF. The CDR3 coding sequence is TGTGCCAGCAGAAGGGGGGGGCCGTCCTACAATGAGCAGTTCTTC.